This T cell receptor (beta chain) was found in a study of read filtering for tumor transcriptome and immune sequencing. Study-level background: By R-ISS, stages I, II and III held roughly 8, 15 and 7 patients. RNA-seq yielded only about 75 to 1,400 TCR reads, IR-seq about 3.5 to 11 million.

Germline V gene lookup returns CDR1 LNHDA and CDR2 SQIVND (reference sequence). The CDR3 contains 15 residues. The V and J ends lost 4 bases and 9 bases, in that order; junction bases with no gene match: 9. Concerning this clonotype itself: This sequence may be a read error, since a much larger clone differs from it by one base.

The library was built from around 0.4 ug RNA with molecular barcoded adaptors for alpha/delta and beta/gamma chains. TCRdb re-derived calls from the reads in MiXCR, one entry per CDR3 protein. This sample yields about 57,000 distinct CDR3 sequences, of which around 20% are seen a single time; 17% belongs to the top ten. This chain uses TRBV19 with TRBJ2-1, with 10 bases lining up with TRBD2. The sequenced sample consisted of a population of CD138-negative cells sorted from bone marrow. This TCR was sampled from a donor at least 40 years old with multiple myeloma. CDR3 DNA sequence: TGTGCCAGTAGTAGGCAAGCGGGGGGGCTGGGTGAGCAGTTCTTC. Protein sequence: CASSRQAGGLGEQFF.